This T cell receptor (beta chain) originates from a study of T cell responses to AZD1222 COVID-19 vaccine. Study-wide background: Analyses pooled second doses at about 4 or about 12 weeks.

About this clone: Its antigen remains unknown.

The CDR3 is 15 amino acids. From germline, CDR1 is SGHVS and CDR2 FQNEAQ. The V end lost 3 bases, the J end lost 2 bases, and 10 bases lay between the germline ends. Repertoires were generated with immunoSEQ multiplex PCR, while TCRdb's copy carries only in-frame clones and drops some. The data show about 150,000 clones, roughly 90% seen once. The study, taken as a whole, reports: Increases in Spike-specific TCR breadth and depth were seen after two AZD1222 doses. Among the donors, most were white British and more were female, and clonal diversity was possibly underestimated. There were repertoire samples only from the period after the peak T cell response.

Sequencing was performed on peripheral blood, taken on day 0 of AZD1222 vaccination. This TCR was recovered from an adult in good health. The chain carries TRBV7-8 and TRBJ1-4; possibly TRBD1 for D (6 bases). The CDR3 nucleotides read TGTGCCAGCAGCTTTTCCAGGGGTACTAATGAAAAACTGTTTTTT. Its protein product is CASSFSRGTNEKLFF.